This T cell receptor beta chain stems from a study of T cells in Graves' hyperthyroidism and ophthalmopathy. Whole-study context: Peripheral blood collection took place at initial diagnosis, before any treatment.

PBMCs were obtained from over 8.5 ml fresh peripheral blood. The germline CDR1 and CDR2 sequences are DFQATT and SNEGSKA (reference sequence). This CDR3 has 15 amino acids. J lost 12 bases, V lost 4 bases, and 15 bases had no gene match. The study, taken as a whole, reports: Among thyroid clonotypes expanded above 0.001, most also appeared in blood.

Researchers took RNA transcripts and amplified the TCR beta CDR3 regions from them. During a first-round RT-PCR of the TCR CDR3, the HTBI primer set was used. TCRdb re-derived calls from the multiplex PCR reads in MiXCR, one entry per CDR3 protein. The sample lists hundreds of thousands of distinct CDR3 sequences, 11% to 15% occurring once. This clonotype occurred once. Antigen: not known. The chain employs TRBV20-1 and TRBJ2-1; 10 positions match TRBD2. The specimen sequenced was blood. This clonotype originated in a young woman with Graves' hyperthyroidism. The chain's CDR3 is CSAKPSGRAGIGQFF. The DNA of the CDR3 is TGCAGTGCTAAGCCAAGCGGGAGGGCCGGGATTGGGCAGTTCTTC.